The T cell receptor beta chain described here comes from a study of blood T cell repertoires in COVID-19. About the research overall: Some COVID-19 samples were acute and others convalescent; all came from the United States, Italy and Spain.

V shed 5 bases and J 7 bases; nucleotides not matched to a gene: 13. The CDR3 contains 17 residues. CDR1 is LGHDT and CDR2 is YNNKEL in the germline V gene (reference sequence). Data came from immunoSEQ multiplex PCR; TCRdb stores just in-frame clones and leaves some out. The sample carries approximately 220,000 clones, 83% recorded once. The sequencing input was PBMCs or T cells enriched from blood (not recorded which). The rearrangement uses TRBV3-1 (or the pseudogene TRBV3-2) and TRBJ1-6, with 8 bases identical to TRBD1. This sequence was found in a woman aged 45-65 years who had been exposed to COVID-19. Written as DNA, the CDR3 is TGTGCCAGCAGCAAACAGGGGGGCCCGGTTCAGAATTCACCCCTCCACTTT. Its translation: CASSKQGGPVQNSPLHF.